This TCR beta chain was sequenced in a study of cytomegalovirus exposure and HLA in healthy donors. Study in general: Genotyping showed roughly 76% of hundreds of donors falling in the Caucasian-associated ancestry cluster.

V trimming: 5 bases; J trimming: 4 bases; junction bases outside the gene matches: 5. Germline loops: CDR1 SEHNR, CDR2 FQNEAQ (reference sequence). The CDR3 is 15 residues long. PCR was performed using 60 Vbeta and 13 Jbeta primers. Only in-frame clones appear in the TCRdb table, and some are missing; sequencing was by immunoSEQ multiplex PCR. The table lists approximately 99,000 clones, about four fifths of them singletons, with 4.5% to 5.5% in the top ten. This clone came up a few times. The specimen was PBMCs. The sequence came from a man between 35 and 55 years old in good health and CMV-seropositive. The chain uses TRBV7-9 and TRBJ1-1; 12 bases fit TRBD1. The CDR3 is CASSRGQGALTEAFF. The DNA for the CDR3 is TGTGCCAGCAGCAGGGGACAGGGGGCCCTCACTGAAGCTTTCTTT.